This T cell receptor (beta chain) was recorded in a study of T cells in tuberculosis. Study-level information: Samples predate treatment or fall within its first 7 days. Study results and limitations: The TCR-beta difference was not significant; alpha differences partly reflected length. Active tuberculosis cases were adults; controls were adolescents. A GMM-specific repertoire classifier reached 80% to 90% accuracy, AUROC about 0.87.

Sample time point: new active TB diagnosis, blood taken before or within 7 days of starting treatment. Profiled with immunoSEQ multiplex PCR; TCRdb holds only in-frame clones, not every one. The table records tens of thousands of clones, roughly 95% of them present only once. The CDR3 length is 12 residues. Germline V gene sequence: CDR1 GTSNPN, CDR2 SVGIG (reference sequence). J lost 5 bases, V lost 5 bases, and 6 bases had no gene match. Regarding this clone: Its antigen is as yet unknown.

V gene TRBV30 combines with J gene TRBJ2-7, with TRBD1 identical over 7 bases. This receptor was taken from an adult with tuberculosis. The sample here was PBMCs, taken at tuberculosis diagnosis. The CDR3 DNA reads TGTGCCTGGGACAGGGTGGGCCACGAGCAGTACTTC. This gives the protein CAWDRVGHEQYF.